The rows below give T cell receptor beta chains drawn from one sample of a study of cytomegalovirus exposure and HLA in healthy donors. Only in-frame clones appear in the TCRdb table, and some are missing; sequencing was by immunoSEQ multiplex PCR. The data show approximately 110,000 clones, with around 77% seen just once and roughly 4% held by the top ten. Material: PBMCs. The source is a human donor in good health. CDR3s include the opening cysteine and the closing phenylalanine or tryptophan. D genes are given only for firm matches. Size is omitted from some rows. Given values are once, few, many or a class for expanded clones.

CDR3nt	CDR3aa	abundance	d_gene	v_gene	j_gene
TGCGCCAGCAGCACCTCGACAGGGGGCATCTACGAGCAGTACTTC	CASSTSTGGIYEQYF	few	TRBD1	TRBV5-1	TRBJ2-7
TGCGCCAGCAGCCGTTCGGGCGGGAGCTTCACAGATACGCAGTATTTT	CASSRSGGSFTDTQYF	NA	TRBD2	TRBV4-1	TRBJ2-3
TGTGCCATCAGTGATGGAGGGGGCAGAGAGACCCAGTACTTC	CAISDGGGRETQYF	NA	NA	TRBV10-3	TRBJ2-5
TGTGCCAGCAATTACGTGTCAGGGCATGATACAGATACGCAGTATTTT	CASNYVSGHDTDTQYF	NA	NA	TRBV11-3	TRBJ2-3
TGTGCCACCAGCCTAACAGGGGGGATGAATCAGCCCCAGCATTTT	CATSLTGGMNQPQHF	NA	TRBD1	TRBV15	TRBJ1-5
TGTGCCAGCAGCTTCACCGCTAGCGCCTCCTACAATGAGCAGTTCTTC	CASSFTASASYNEQFF	NA	NA	TRBV7-8	TRBJ2-1
TGTGCCAGCAGCGTAGGTGCGGGAGAACTCGGAGAGACCCAGTACTTC	CASSVGAGELGETQYF	NA	TRBD2	TRBV9	TRBJ2-5
TGTGCCAGCAGCCCCCTCCTAGGACAGGGGGCAAATCAAGAGACCCAGTACTTC	CASSPLLGQGANQETQYF	NA	TRBD1	TRBV11-2	TRBJ2-5
TGTGCCAGCTCTCGGGGGCAAGAGACCCAGTACTTC	CASSRGQETQYF	NA	NA	TRBV18	TRBJ2-5
TGCGCCAGCAGCAAAGCAGGGGGCACTGAAGCTTTCTTT	CASSKAGGTEAFF	NA	TRBD1	TRBV5-1	TRBJ1-1
TGTGCCAGCAGTGGGACAGGGGCGCCCAGCGGGAGTCAGTTCCCCGATGAGCAGTTCTTC	CASSGTGAPSGSQFPDEQFF	few	TRBD1	TRBV28	TRBJ2-1
TGTGCCACCTCGGGGGGCTCTGGAAACACCATATATTTT	CATSGGSGNTIYF	NA	NA	TRBV28	TRBJ1-3
TGCGCCAGCAGCCTAGGAGGACAGGCCGTGGGTTTTGGCTACACCTTC	CASSLGGQAVGFGYTF	NA	TRBD1	TRBV5-1	TRBJ1-2
TGTGCCAGCAGTTTTATTGCCAGTTCTTTCTACGAGCAGTACTTC	CASSFIASSFYEQYF	NA	NA	TRBV27	TRBJ2-7
TGTGCCACCAGCGGAACCACAGGGAGGGGAGGAGTAAAGCAGTACTTC	CATSGTTGRGGVKQYF	NA	NA	TRBV15	TRBJ2-4
TGTGCCAGTAGTCCCCTTTCGACATTGTCGGAAGAGCAGTACTTC	CASSPLSTLSEEQYF	NA	NA	TRBV19	TRBJ2-7
TGTGCCAGCAGCTTGTCAGGGTTGATCTACGAGCAGTACTTC	CASSLSGLIYEQYF	NA	NA	TRBV7-2	TRBJ2-7
TGCGCCAGCAGCCAAGAAGGGGCCGTGAACACTGAAGCTTTCTTT	CASSQEGAVNTEAFF	NA	NA	TRBV4-1	TRBJ1-1
TGTGCCAGCAGCTTTCTTCACACTGAAGCTTTCTTT	CASSFLHTEAFF	NA	NA	TRBV11-2	TRBJ1-1
TGTGCCAGTAGTATCGAGGGCCCGGGAAGTCACGAGCAGTACTTC	CASSIEGPGSHEQYF	NA	NA	TRBV19	TRBJ2-7
TGTGCCAGCAGCTTAGGGACTAGCGGGAGGCCAGTGACGTACGAGCAGTACTTC	CASSLGTSGRPVTYEQYF	once	TRBD2	TRBV7-6	TRBJ2-7
TGTGCCAGCAGAATAGCGGTAAACACCGGGGAGCTGTTTTTT	CASRIAVNTGELFF	NA	NA	TRBV6-1	TRBJ2-2
TGTGCCAGCAGCTCAAAAGGCGGGGGGGAAAGATTAGCTGGGGCCAACGGCCTGACTTTC	CASSSKGGGERLAGANGLTF	NA	TRBD2	TRBV11-3	TRBJ2-6
TGTGCCAGCGCGAGACGTGGGGCGGGGACTGAAGCTTTCTTT	CASARRGAGTEAFF	NA	NA	TRBV2	TRBJ1-1
TGCGCCAGCAGCCCGGGAGCGGGGGGCTCCTACAATGAGCAGTTCTTC	CASSPGAGGSYNEQFF	NA	TRBD2	TRBV5-1	TRBJ2-1
TGTGCCAGCAGGGCAACTAGCGGGTCGTACTACGAGCAGTACTTC	CASRATSGSYYEQYF	NA	TRBD2	TRBV27	TRBJ2-7
TGTGCCAGCAGTTATATCGCCTCGGGACTGATTGATGGCTACACCTTC	CASSYIASGLIDGYTF	NA	NA	TRBV6-5	TRBJ1-2
TGCGCCAGCAGCCAAGATAGAGGCGGGCTTAATGAAAAACTGTTTTTT	CASSQDRGGLNEKLFF	NA	NA	TRBV4-1	TRBJ1-4
TGCGCCAGCAGCGACTTCAGCGGGAACCACTACAATGAGCAGTTCTTC	CASSDFSGNHYNEQFF	NA	TRBD2	TRBV5-1	TRBJ2-1
TGTGCCAGCAGTGAAGCTTTGGGAGCGACTAATGAAAAACTGTTTTTT	CASSEALGATNEKLFF	few	NA	TRBV6-1	TRBJ1-4
TGTGCCAGCAGTTACAGGGGGAGTATAACGGCTTTCTTT	CASSYRGSITAFF	NA	NA	TRBV6-5	TRBJ1-1
TGTGCCAGCTCACCCCGACTAGCGGGAGAGGGAACCGGGGAGCTGTTTTTT	CASSPRLAGEGTGELFF	NA	TRBD2	TRBV18	TRBJ2-2
TGTGCCAGCAGCTTAGGGGAGGGCACTGAAGCTTTCTTT	CASSLGEGTEAFF	NA	NA	TRBV7-9	TRBJ1-1
TGTGCCACCAGCAGAGATCTCGGGAGATCCTACGAGCAGTACTTC	CATSRDLGRSYEQYF	NA	NA	TRBV15	TRBJ2-7
TGCGCCAGCAGCTTGGCCGAAGGAGCGAACACTGAAGCTTTCTTT	CASSLAEGANTEAFF	few	NA	TRBV5-1	TRBJ1-1
TGTGCCAGCAGTTTATCGTCGGGACAGGGGGCTGCAGATACGCAGTATTTT	CASSLSSGQGAADTQYF	NA	TRBD1	TRBV27	TRBJ2-3
TGCGCCAGCAGCTTGGATCTAGCGATAGATACGCAGTATTTT	CASSLDLAIDTQYF	NA	NA	TRBV5-1	TRBJ2-3
TGTGCCAGCAGTTTAGGGGGGACTATCCTCAATGAGCAGTTCTTC	CASSLGGTILNEQFF	NA	TRBD2	TRBV28	TRBJ2-1
TGTGCCAGCAGCTTCCCAGGGGGCGACTATGGCTACACCTTC	CASSFPGGDYGYTF	NA	TRBD1	TRBV5-4	TRBJ1-2
TGTGCCAGTAGTATACGAGGAGTGTTTGAAGCTTTCTTT	CASSIRGVFEAFF	few	NA	TRBV19	TRBJ1-1
TGTGCCAGCAGCCAGCTAGCGCTTGGCTCCTACAATGAGCAGTTCTTC	CASSQLALGSYNEQFF	NA	NA	TRBV7-9	TRBJ2-1
TGTGCCAGCTCACCAATGAAGACAGGGAGCGCTGAAGCTTTCTTT	CASSPMKTGSAEAFF	NA	TRBD1	TRBV18	TRBJ1-1
TGTGCCTGGAGTGTACAGGGCTACGAGCAGTACTTC	CAWSVQGYEQYF	NA	NA	TRBV30	TRBJ2-7
TGTGCCAGCAGCCAACAGGGATGGGAGCAGTACTTC	CASSQQGWEQYF	NA	NA	TRBV7-9	TRBJ2-7
TGTGCCAGTAGTCGTCAAACGAGGGATACGCAGTATTTT	CASSRQTRDTQYF	NA	NA	TRBV19	TRBJ2-3
TGCGCCAGCAGCCAAGTGGGGACAGGTCTTTGGAGCGAGCAGTACTTC	CASSQVGTGLWSEQYF	NA	TRBD1	TRBV4-1	TRBJ2-7
TGTGCCAGCTCACCCGACAGGCGCACTAACTATGGCTACACCTTC	CASSPDRRTNYGYTF	NA	NA	TRBV18	TRBJ1-2
TGTGCCAGCACCATGTTTGGGGGCTGGGAAAAACTGTTTTTT	CASTMFGGWEKLFF	NA	NA	TRBV28	TRBJ1-4
TGTGCCAGCAGCCGACACACAACTAATGAAAAACTGTTTTTT	CASSRHTTNEKLFF	few	NA	TRBV5-4	TRBJ1-4
TGCGCCAGCAGCACCCGGACAGGGCCTGAAGATACGCAGTATTTT	CASSTRTGPEDTQYF	NA	TRBD1	TRBV4-1	TRBJ2-3
TGCAGCGTTGTCCAGTCGCCGGGGGATACGCAGTATTTT	CSVVQSPGDTQYF	NA	NA	TRBV29-1	TRBJ2-3
TGTGCCAGCAGCCTAGGACTACTACCGGATGAGCAGTTCTTC	CASSLGLLPDEQFF	NA	NA	TRBV27	TRBJ2-1
TGTGCCAGCAGTGGGCTCGGGACAGGGGGCGAAGGAAGGGCGTATGGCTACACCTTC	CASSGLGTGGEGRAYGYTF	few	TRBD1	TRBV6-1	TRBJ1-2
TGTGCCAGCAGTTACGGGACGGGGGAAGGAGCTTTCTTT	CASSYGTGEGAFF	few	NA	TRBV6-5	TRBJ1-1
TGCGCCAGCAGTCGGGGACTAGCGGGCCCCCCAAGCGGGTACAATGAGCAGTTCTTC	CASSRGLAGPPSGYNEQFF	NA	TRBD2	TRBV23-1	TRBJ2-1
TGTGCCAGCAGCCCGCAGACAGGGGGCTGGGGTGGCTACACCTTC	CASSPQTGGWGGYTF	NA	TRBD1	TRBV7-6	TRBJ1-2
TGTGCCAGTAGGGGGACTAGCGGAACCCACTACAATGAGCAGTTCTTC	CASRGTSGTHYNEQFF	NA	TRBD2	TRBV19	TRBJ2-1
TGTGCCAGCCGGGACATGGCTAATGAAAAACTGTTTTTT	CASRDMANEKLFF	NA	NA	TRBV19	TRBJ1-4